A single sample gave rise to the 8 T cell receptor beta chains below, sequenced in a study of cytomegalovirus exposure and HLA in healthy donors. The data were produced by immunoSEQ multiplex PCR, yet TCRdb's version contains in-frame clones alone and is incomplete. This sample has 250,000 or so clones, with around 87% found just once. What was sequenced was PBMCs. Receptors originate from a man between 18 and 29 years old in good health and CMV-seronegative.

By share, this clone counts as medium-sized. CDR3 nucleotides: TGTGCCAGTAGTATCCGGGCCGGGGAGCCCCAGCATTTT. This gives the protein CASSIRAGEPQHF. The chain employs TRBV19 and TRBJ1-5; D not resolved. The CDR3 spans 13 residues. Germline CDR1 and CDR2: LNHDA and SQIVND (reference sequence). V was shortened by 3 bases and J by 8 bases, with 11 bases between the two germline ends. The variable domain in full, completed from reference TRBV19 and TRBJ1-5, reads DGGITQSPKYLFRKEGQNVTLSCEQNLNHDAMYWYRQDPGQGLRLIYYSQIVNDFQKGDIAEGYSVSREKKESFPLTVTSAQKNPTAFYLCASSIRAGEPQHFGDGTRLSIL.

The chain is built from TRBV9 and TRBJ2-1, with 8 nucleotides matching TRBD2. Germline V CDR1 and CDR2: SGDLS, YYNGEE. This CDR3 contains 16 residues. Germline trimming cut 2 bases from V and 9 bases from J; bases unmatched to any gene: 13. CDR3 sequence: CASSVLSSGPGGEQFF. The DNA of the CDR3 is TGTGCCAGCAGCGTTTTGTCTAGCGGGCCTGGAGGTGAGCAGTTCTTC.

The chain couples TRBV6-1 to TRBJ2-5; 11 nucleotides align to TRBD2. Germline assignment: CDR1 MNHNS and CDR2 SASEGT. The junction had 6 bases not matched to a gene; V was cut back by 1 base and J by 5 bases. The CDR3 has 16 amino acids. CDR3 coding DNA: TGTGCCAGCAGTGAAGGACTAGCGGGAAAAGGGGAGACCCAGTACTTC. It yields the protein CASSEGLAGKGETQYF.

The chain carries TRBV28 and TRBJ1-1; D may be TRBD1 (5 bases). The V and J ends lost 2 bases and 4 bases respectively, with 8 bases between them. Germline CDR1 and CDR2: MDHEN and SYDVKM. The length of the CDR3 is 13 residues. The CDR3 region has the DNA TGTGCCAGCAGTTTAGCAGGGCCCACTGAAGCTTTCTTT. Protein sequence: CASSLAGPTEAFF.

About this clone: This specimen includes other DNA sequences encoding the same CDR3. The chain is built from TRBV20-1 and TRBJ2-5; D uncertain. CDR3 size: 10 residues. The V and J ends lost 5 bases and 3 bases respectively, with 4 bases between them. CDR1 is DFQATT and CDR2 is SNEGSKA in the germline V gene (reference sequence). The CDR3: CSASEETQYF. In DNA, the CDR3 is TGCAGTGCTTCGGAAGAGACCCAGTACTTC.

The chain has TRBV25-1 and TRBJ2-7, with 7 bases matching TRBD1. Germline CDR1 MGHDK, CDR2 SYGVNS. The CDR3 spans 14 residues. With 4 bases clipped from V and 3 bases from J, the junction kept 6 bases outside the gene matches. Here the CDR3 DNA reads TGTGCCAGCAGTGCCCCGGACAGGCTCTACGAGCAGTACTTC. Amino acid sequence: CASSAPDRLYEQYF.

This chain links TRBV2 with TRBJ2-7, with a weak D call TRBD1 (5 bases). Germline loops: CDR1 SNHLY, CDR2 FYNNEI. This CDR3 is 14 amino acids long. Trimming removed 6 bases at V and 6 bases at J, with 18 bases between. The CDR3 protein is CASRATGSLSEQYF. The CDR3 DNA reads TGTGCCAGCAGAGCTACAGGTAGCCTTTCCGAGCAGTACTTC.

The rearrangement joins TRBV5-8 to TRBJ1-5; the D gene is possibly TRBD1 (5 bases). CDR3 length equals 15 residues. Germline assignment: CDR1 SGHTS and CDR2 YDEGEE. Trimming stripped 1 base from V and 5 bases from J, with 13 bases between. CDR3: CASSLNSGFDQPQHF. The DNA for the CDR3 is TGTGCCAGCAGCTTGAATTCAGGGTTTGATCAGCCCCAGCATTTT.